Listed here is a single TCR beta chain. This CDR3 region has 18 residues. CDR1 is SGHTA and CDR2 is FQGNSA in the germline V gene. V lost 5 bases to trimming and J lost 0 bases, with 20 bases between them. The sample originates from a study of blood T cell repertoires in COVID-19. Study in general: Some COVID-19 samples were acute and others convalescent; all came from the United States, Italy and Spain. The cDNA or gDNA used as material had been derived from T cells, B-cell-depleted T cells, or PBMCs.

As originally analysed: How many nucleated cells were present was estimated from reference gene primer amplification. Method: immunoSEQ multiplex PCR; TCRdb's copy keeps in-frame clones and lacks some. For V, J and clone size, that table is used; D and trimming come from the DNA. The table has some 340,000 clones, 65% to 85% seen once. The chain carries TRBV7-2 and TRBJ1-3; D may be TRBD1 (6 bases). The sample was peripheral blood. This clonotype originated in a man aged 30 to 45 with active or convalescent COVID-19. In DNA, the CDR3 is TGTGCCAGCAGCCCTGGCCCGGTCGGGGGGGCCTCTGGAAACACCATATATTTT. Amino acid sequence: CASSPGPVGGASGNTIYF.